The 29 T cell receptor beta chains reported below all come from one sample, sequenced in a study of cytomegalovirus exposure and HLA in healthy donors (TCRdb year 2017). Receptor libraries were prepared by the immunoSEQ multiplex PCR assay. For the multiplex PCR, a mixture combining 60 forward primers for TCR Vbeta segments and 13 reverse primers for TCR Jbeta segments was used. Entries here come from immuneACCESS through TCRdb and include only in-frame sequences with V and J called. Some clones fail to appear in such tables; in the studies checked, an unresolved V gene covers under half of the shortfall, and the cause of the remainder is unknown. Present in this sample are about 150,000 clones, about 74% of which were seen just once. Roughly 4% of the sample belongs to the ten largest clones. Material for sequencing was PBMCs. The source is a woman aged 40 to 50 in good health and CMV-seronegative.

This clone was detected only a few times. The chain couples TRBV18 to TRBJ2-7; 9 bases match TRBD1. With 7 bases clipped from V and 3 bases from J, the junction kept 4 bases outside the gene matches. Germline lookup yields CDR1 KGHSH and CDR2 LQKENI. CDR3 length: 13 amino acids. CDR3 in DNA: TGTGCCAGCTTCTTGACAGGGGGCTACGAGCAGTACTTC. It is translated as CASFLTGGYEQYF.

The chain has TRBV11-3 and TRBJ2-7, with 8 bases identical to TRBD2. V was pared by 5 bases and J by 3 bases, with 6 bases of the junction left unmatched. Germline V gene lookup returns CDR1 SGHNT and CDR2 YENEEA. The CDR3 covers 14 residues. The CDR3 DNA reads as TGTGCCAGCAGCCCAACTAGCGGAAGCTACGAGCAGTACTTC. Translated: CASSPTSGSYEQYF.

The chain links TRBV10-3 to TRBJ2-1; 9 positions match TRBD2. The CDR3 contains 14 residues. Germline V gives CDR1 ENHRY, CDR2 SYGVKD. V was pared by 4 bases and J by 9 bases, with 7 bases of the junction left unmatched. The CDR3 bases are TGTGCCATCAGTGGGCGGGAGGGTATACGTGAGCAGTTCTTC. This sequence encodes CAISGREGIREQFF.

This sequence joins TRBV7-9 and TRBJ1-2, with TRBD1 identical over 9 bases. CDR1 is SEHNR, CDR2 FQNEAQ, per germline (reference sequence). This CDR3 is 16 amino acids long. The J segment lost 0 bases and the V segment lost 3 bases, leaving 5 bases of the junction unmatched. The CDR3 DNA is TGTGCCAGCAGCTTTGACAGGGGGGCCGCTAACTATGGCTACACCTTC. The encoded protein is CASSFDRGAANYGYTF. The full variable domain, with the rest looked up from reference TRBV7-9 and TRBJ1-2, is DTGVSQNPRHKITKRGQNVTFRCDPISEHNRLYWYRQTLGQGPEFLTYFQNEAQLEKSRLLSDRFSAERPKGSFSTLEIQRTEQGDSAMYLCASSFDRGAANYGYTFGSGTRLTVV.

DNA for the CDR3: TGTGCCAGCAGCTTAGAGGAGGGAACTGAAGCTTTCTTT. Protein: CASSLEEGTEAFF. The V and J genes are TRBV7-9 and TRBJ1-1; unclear D gene. This CDR3 spans 13 amino acids. With 1 base removed from V and 5 bases from J, the gap between germline ends came to 8 bases. In germline, CDR1 is SEHNR, CDR2 FQNEAQ (reference sequence).

The chain uses TRBV19 and TRBJ1-2; 10 bases line up with TRBD1. The CDR3 loop spans 15 amino acids. V lost 2 bases to trimming and J lost 8 bases; unmatched junction nucleotides: 8. Germline lookup yields CDR1 LNHDA and CDR2 SQIVND (reference sequence). The CDR3 bases are TGTGCCAGTAGTATAAAGTCGGGGACAGGGGACGGCTACACCTTC. Amino acids: CASSIKSGTGDGYTF.

The gene calls are TRBV6-5 and TRBJ2-7; TRBD1 is a possible D gene (5 bases). V lost 6 bases to trimming and J lost 0 bases, with 6 bases between them. The CDR3 loop spans 12 amino acids. Germline lookup yields CDR1 MNHEY and CDR2 SVGAGI. The CDR3 DNA sequence: TGTGCCAGCAGGGACACCTCCTACGAGCAGTACTTC. It yields the protein CASRDTSYEQYF.

This clone came up a few times. At one end, the junction sequence differs from germline, possibly due to a read error. The chain recombines TRBV7-7 with TRBJ2-7, with D perhaps TRBD1 (5 bases). CDR1 SSHAT and CDR2 FNYEAQ come from the germline V gene (reference sequence). The CDR3 spans 14 residues. CDR3 in DNA: TGTGCTAGCAGCTTAGTAGGGGACTCCTACGAGCAGTACTTC. Translation: CASSLVGDSYEQYF.

V is TRBV7-9 and J is TRBJ1-5, with 8 bases that match TRBD1. This CDR3 comprises 15 residues. Unmatched junction bases numbered 8, after V lost 4 bases and J lost 6 bases. Germline CDR1 and CDR2: SEHNR and FQNEAQ (reference sequence). The CDR3 loop reads CASSSGGPITQPQHF. DNA of the CDR3: TGTGCCAGCAGCTCAGGGGGCCCGATCACTCAGCCCCAGCATTTT.

This clone was seen a few times. The gene calls are TRBV6-1 and TRBJ1-1; D may be TRBD1 (6 bases). V dropped 11 bases and J dropped 3 bases, with 16 bases sitting between them. The germline V gene has CDR1 MNHNS and CDR2 SASEGT. This CDR3 comprises 13 residues. The CDR3 reads CALRGQGYTEAFF. The CDR3 coding sequence is TGTGCCCTCAGAGGGCAGGGGTACACTGAAGCTTTCTTT.

The V and J genes are TRBV7-9 and TRBJ2-3; D may be TRBD2 (5 bases). The germline V and J ends were trimmed by 7 bases and 4 bases, with 9 bases remaining between them. The germline CDR1 and CDR2 sequences are SEHNR and FQNEAQ (reference sequence). The CDR3 runs 12 residues. The chain's CDR3 is CASNPEADTQYF. In nucleotides, the CDR3 is TGTGCCAGCAACCCGGAGGCAGATACGCAGTATTTT.

This clone was recorded only once. The rearrangement joins TRBV2 to TRBJ2-1; 11 positions agree with TRBD2. The CDR3 runs to 15 residues. CDR1 and CDR2 (germline): SNHLY, FYNNEI. V shed 7 bases, J shed 3 bases, and the junction held 5 bases outside the gene matches. The CDR3 region has the DNA TGTGCCAGCACCGCCGGGACTAGCGGCTACAATGAGCAGTTCTTC. It is translated as CASTAGTSGYNEQFF.

The rearrangement uses TRBV6-1 and TRBJ2-7; D is ambiguous. CDR1 and CDR2 from the germline V gene are MNHNS and SASEGT. This CDR3 has 12 amino acids. Trimming cost V 6 bases and J 3 bases, with 9 bases left between them. As DNA, the CDR3 is TGTGCCAGCAGACACGAATTCTACGAGCAGTACTTC. Encoded protein: CASRHEFYEQYF.

The chain joins TRBV6-4 to TRBJ1-1; weak D call: TRBD1 (5 bases). Looked up from germline, CDR1 is MRHNA and CDR2 is SNTAGT. The V end was cut by 0 bases, the J end by 4 bases, with 12 bases between. The CDR3 contains 15 residues. The CDR3 here is CASSDSSQGGTEAFF. The CDR3 DNA sequence: TGTGCCAGCAGTGACTCGAGCCAGGGAGGCACTGAAGCTTTCTTT.

This clone has just a few counts. The chain employs TRBV6-5 and TRBJ1-4, with D uncertain. CDR1 is MNHEY and CDR2 is SVGAGI in the germline V gene. The CDR3 length is 8 residues. CDR3 in amino acids: CDEEKLFF. CDR3 coding DNA: TGTGATGAGGAAAAACTGTTTTTT.

V gene TRBV7-6 combines with J gene TRBJ2-5; tentative D call: TRBD2 (6 bases). The CDR3 covers 14 residues. V lost 4 bases to trimming and J lost 2 bases, with 11 bases between them. Germline lookup yields CDR1 SGHVS and CDR2 FNYEAQ. The CDR3 bases are TGTGCCAGCAGCTCGGGACTGAATCAAGAGACCCAGTACTTC. Translated, it gives CASSSGLNQETQYF.

The J gene is TRBJ2-1, the V gene TRBV7-9; D unresolved. The CDR3 has 13 amino acids. Trimming removed 4 bases at V and 5 bases at J, with 9 bases between. CDR1 is SEHNR, CDR2 FQNEAQ, per germline (reference sequence). The CDR3 DNA reads as TGTGCCAGCAGCTCGACACGGAACAATGAGCAGTTCTTC. Its translation: CASSSTRNNEQFF.

The chain recombines TRBV5-1 with TRBJ2-7; 7 bases fit TRBD2. V lost 0 bases to trimming and J lost 5 bases; unmatched junction nucleotides: 5. CDR3 length: 14 amino acids. Per the germline V gene, CDR1 is SGHRS and CDR2 is YFSETQ. The CDR3 region is CASSLGGLVNEQYF. The CDR3 DNA follows: TGCGCCAGCAGCTTGGGCGGACTAGTTAACGAGCAGTACTTC.

This rearrangement joins TRBV6-6 to TRBJ2-5; a weak D match, TRBD1 (6 bases). The CDR3 consists of 16 residues. CDR1 and CDR2 (germline): MNHNY, SVGAGI (reference sequence). V shed 4 bases and J shed 4 bases, with 19 bases lying between them. The CDR3 coding sequence is TGTGCCAGCAGTTCGTCCCAGGGGTTGTTGGGAGAGACCCAGTACTTC. Its translation is CASSSSQGLLGETQYF.

This chain joins TRBV4-2 and TRBJ1-4; D might be TRBD1 (6 bases). CDR3 length: 15 residues. Trimming took off 1 base at V and 5 bases at J, with 11 bases between the two ends. The germline gives CDR1 LGHNA, CDR2 YNFKEQ. The CDR3: CASSQAGVLNEKLFF. The CDR3 DNA reads TGTGCCAGCAGCCAAGCAGGGGTTTTGAATGAAAAACTGTTTTTT.

This clone was picked up one time. V gene TRBV18 combines with J gene TRBJ1-3; D might be TRBD1 (6 bases). The CDR3 is 14 amino acids. Germline V gives CDR1 KGHSH, CDR2 LQKENI. V was clipped by 5 bases and J by 0 bases, with 8 bases between them. The CDR3 spells CASSAGVSGNTIYF. The CDR3 DNA reads as TGTGCCAGCTCAGCAGGGGTCTCTGGAAACACCATATATTTT.

The chain joins TRBV4-2 to TRBJ2-1; 12 bases map to TRBD1. The CDR3 is 14 amino acids. Germline loops: CDR1 LGHNA, CDR2 YNFKEQ. Unmatched junction bases numbered 4, after V lost 4 bases and J lost 9 bases. As DNA, the CDR3 is TGTGCCAGCAGCCGGGACAGGGGGCTGGGTGAGCAGTTCTTC. Protein product: CASSRDRGLGEQFF.

The V and J genes are TRBV11-3 and TRBJ1-1; no firm D call. This CDR3 is 14 amino acids long. V was cut by 0 bases and J by 9 bases, with 14 bases left in between. Germline lookup yields CDR1 SGHNT and CDR2 YENEEA. The CDR3 loop reads CASSLEGIRGQAFF. CDR3 in DNA: TGTGCCAGCAGCTTAGAGGGGATACGGGGTCAAGCTTTCTTT.

This clone was observed a single time. In nucleotides, the CDR3 is TGTGCCAGCAGCTTAAGGAGCGGGGGGGCCCCCAATGAGCAGTTCTTC. This codes for CASSLRSGGAPNEQFF. The chain employs TRBV7-9 and TRBJ2-1; 10 bases fit TRBD2. This CDR3 contains 16 residues. Germline CDR1 SEHNR, CDR2 FQNEAQ (reference sequence). V lost 2 bases to trimming and J lost 6 bases; unmatched junction nucleotides: 7.

The chain combines TRBV19 with TRBJ1-1; D is ambiguous. This CDR3 is 12 amino acids long. Per the germline V gene, CDR1 is LNHDA and CDR2 is SQIVND (reference sequence). Trimming cost V 5 bases and J 1 base, with 5 bases left between them. CDR3 in amino acids: CASSGPNTEAFF. Written as DNA, the CDR3 is TGTGCCAGTAGTGGGCCGAACACTGAAGCTTTCTTT.

The sample holds a few counts of this clone. This chain uses TRBV15 with TRBJ1-3; TRBD1 agrees at 8 bases. Germline V lookup: CDR1 LNHNV, CDR2 YYDKDF (reference sequence). V trimming: 3 bases; J trimming: 11 bases; junction bases outside the gene matches: 9. The CDR3 consists of 14 residues. The CDR3 region is CATSSRRTGQAIYF. The DNA for the CDR3 is TGTGCCACCAGCAGCCGTCGGACAGGGCAGGCCATATATTTT. The full variable domain, completed using reference TRBV15 and TRBJ1-3, is DAMVIQNPRYQVTQFGKPVTLSCSQTLNHNVMYWYQQKSSQAPKLLFHYYDKDFNNEADTPDNFQSRRPNTSFCFLDIRSPGLGDTAMYLCATSSRRTGQAIYFGEGSWLTVV.

This sequence joins TRBV6-5 and TRBJ2-1; 9 bases align to TRBD2. The trim removed 4 bases at V and 2 bases at J, leaving 3 bases unmatched. This CDR3 comprises 15 residues. In germline, CDR1 is MNHEY, CDR2 SVGAGI. CDR3 nucleotide sequence: TGTGCCAGCAGTTTAGCGGGGGTCACCTACAATGAGCAGTTCTTC. Its protein product is CASSLAGVTYNEQFF.

For the CDR3, the DNA is TGTGCCAGCACCCTGACAGGGGCCAACGGAAAACTGTTTTTT. Protein: CASTLTGANGKLFF. V is TRBV6-6 and J is TRBJ1-4, with TRBD1 identical over 8 bases. The CDR3 loop spans 14 amino acids. The V gene end was trimmed by 7 bases and the J gene end by 10 bases; junction bases not matched to a gene: 11. Germline V gene data show CDR1 as MNHNY and CDR2 as SVGAGI (reference sequence).

This clone was seen just once. The gene calls are TRBV2 and TRBJ2-5; a possible D gene is TRBD1 (5 bases). Judging by the DNA end, TRBJ2-7 fits better; the J call may be wrong. The germline V gene has CDR1 SNHLY and CDR2 FYNNEI. The CDR3 extends over 14 amino acids. CDR3 DNA sequence: TGTGCCAGCGGTCGCGAAGGACAATTCTACGAGCAGTACTTC. Its translation is CASGREGQFYEQYF.